This is a list of T cell receptor beta chains from one sample in a study of blood T cell repertoires in COVID-19. Assay: immunoSEQ multiplex PCR; the TCRdb copy retains only in-frame clones and omits some. Among over 250,000 clones listed, roughly 80% were seen once. Sequences were obtained from PBMCs or T cells enriched from blood (not recorded which). These receptor sequences come from a man in his forties who had been exposed to COVID-19. Each CDR3 is given with its conserved first and last residue. Each record gives: clone size, D gene, J gene, V gene, CDR3 DNA, CDR3 protein. A D gene is named only where the DNA matches it firmly. Expanded clones get a size class; other rows say once, few or many, or leave the size out.

clone size: .
D gene: .
J gene: TRBJ1-5
V gene: TRBV30
CDR3 DNA: TGTGCCTGGAGTGTACTTAACGGGAATCAGCCCCAGCATTTT
CDR3 protein: CAWSVLNGNQPQHF

clone size: .
D gene: .
J gene: TRBJ2-6
V gene: TRBV5-1
CDR3 DNA: TGCGCCAGCAGCTTGGCTGGGAGCCCCGGGGCCAACGTCCTGACTTTC
CDR3 protein: CASSLAGSPGANVLTF

clone size: .
D gene: .
J gene: TRBJ1-6
V gene: TRBV21-1
CDR3 DNA: TGTGCCAGCAGCAACAGGGGGCTTAATTCACCCCTCCACTTT
CDR3 protein: CASSNRGLNSPLHF

clone size: .
D gene: TRBD1
J gene: TRBJ1-2
V gene: TRBV6-6
CDR3 DNA: TGTGCCAGCAGTTACTCGACAGGGGGTCTTGGCTACACCTTC
CDR3 protein: CASSYSTGGLGYTF

clone size: .
D gene: .
J gene: TRBJ1-4
V gene: TRBV6-5
CDR3 DNA: TGTGCCAGCAGTTACTCGACAGGCAGAGGAGGTGAAAAACTGTTTTTT
CDR3 protein: CASSYSTGRGGEKLFF

clone size: .
D gene: TRBD1
J gene: TRBJ2-7
V gene: TRBV11-2
CDR3 DNA: TGTGCCAGCAGCATGACAGGGGGGTGGTACGAGCAGTACTTC
CDR3 protein: CASSMTGGWYEQYF

clone size: .
D gene: .
J gene: TRBJ2-5
V gene: TRBV30
CDR3 DNA: TGTGCCTGGGGTGCCGGGGGAGAGACCCAGTACTTC
CDR3 protein: CAWGAGGETQYF

clone size: .
D gene: .
J gene: TRBJ2-2
V gene: TRBV7-8
CDR3 DNA: TGTGCCAGCAGACAAAGTGCCAGGGGGAACACCGGGGAGCTGTTTTTT
CDR3 protein: CASRQSARGNTGELFF

clone size: .
D gene: .
J gene: TRBJ2-2
V gene: TRBV6-6
CDR3 DNA: TGTGCCAGCAGTCGGGTAGGGGGTGGGCCCGGGGAGCTGTTTTTT
CDR3 protein: CASSRVGGGPGELFF

clone size: .
D gene: .
J gene: TRBJ2-5
V gene: TRBV7-8
CDR3 DNA: TGTGCCAGCAGCCGACGGGACTTGACCCAGTACTTC
CDR3 protein: CASSRRDLTQYF

clone size: .
D gene: TRBD2
J gene: TRBJ2-1
V gene: TRBV5-1
CDR3 DNA: TGCGCCAGCAGCTTCAGACTAGCCCAAAATGAGCAGTTCTTC
CDR3 protein: CASSFRLAQNEQFF

clone size: .
D gene: TRBD1
J gene: TRBJ1-5
V gene: TRBV10-2
CDR3 DNA: TGCGCCAGCCTCGAAGGCAGGGGGCCCAATCAGCCCCAGCATTTT
CDR3 protein: CASLEGRGPNQPQHF

clone size: many
D gene: .
J gene: TRBJ1-5
V gene: TRBV5-6
CDR3 DNA: TGTGCCAGCAGCTTGAGTTTCAGGGGCGGATACCAGCCCCAGCATTTT
CDR3 protein: CASSLSFRGGYQPQHF

clone size: .
D gene: .
J gene: TRBJ1-6
V gene: TRBV6-5
CDR3 DNA: TGTGCCAGCACTCCTGCGGTGCTTCCAAATTCACCCCTCCACTTT
CDR3 protein: CASTPAVLPNSPLHF

clone size: .
D gene: .
J gene: TRBJ1-2
V gene: TRBV11-2
CDR3 DNA: TGTGCCAGCAGCTTAGGGCAGAACTATGGCTACACCTTC
CDR3 protein: CASSLGQNYGYTF

clone size: few
D gene: TRBD2
J gene: TRBJ2-1
V gene: TRBV7-2
CDR3 DNA: TGTGCCAGCAGCTCCCAGCGGGAGAATCCATATGAGCAGTTCTTC
CDR3 protein: CASSSQRENPYEQFF

clone size: .
D gene: .
J gene: TRBJ1-4
V gene: TRBV18
CDR3 DNA: TGTGCCAGCTCTCCCGCGGTGGATGAAAAACTGTTTTTT
CDR3 protein: CASSPAVDEKLFF

clone size: few
D gene: .
J gene: TRBJ2-7
V gene: TRBV7-8
CDR3 DNA: TGTGCCAGCAGCTTAGGGTTCGGTTACGAGCAGTACTTC
CDR3 protein: CASSLGFGYEQYF

clone size: .
D gene: .
J gene: TRBJ2-7
V gene: TRBV5-4
CDR3 DNA: TGTGCCAGCAGCCCCAATGACAGATACGAGCAGTACTTC
CDR3 protein: CASSPNDRYEQYF

clone size: .
D gene: TRBD2
J gene: TRBJ2-3
V gene: TRBV28
CDR3 DNA: TGTGCCAGCAGTTCCTATCCGGGACTAGTGGAACAAAGCACAGATACGCAGTATTTT
CDR3 protein: CASSSYPGLVEQSTDTQYF

clone size: .
D gene: .
J gene: TRBJ1-1
V gene: TRBV5-1
CDR3 DNA: TGCGCCAGCAGCTTGGCCCTGTTGAACACTGAAGCTTTCTTT
CDR3 protein: CASSLALLNTEAFF

clone size: many
D gene: .
J gene: TRBJ2-7
V gene: TRBV7-6
CDR3 DNA: TGTGCCAGCAGCAAAGACACCTACTCCTACGAGCAGTACTTC
CDR3 protein: CASSKDTYSYEQYF

clone size: .
D gene: TRBD1
J gene: TRBJ2-7
V gene: TRBV7-8
CDR3 DNA: TGTGCCAGCAGCCAAAGACAGGGTGGGTACGAGCAGTACTTC
CDR3 protein: CASSQRQGGYEQYF

clone size: .
D gene: .
J gene: TRBJ1-1
V gene: TRBV5-1
CDR3 DNA: TGCGCCAGCAGCTTGGGACAGCTGATGAACACTGAAGCTTTCTTT
CDR3 protein: CASSLGQLMNTEAFF

clone size: .
D gene: .
J gene: TRBJ1-1
V gene: TRBV27
CDR3 DNA: TGTGCCAGCAGTTTATCGGCGGGGGTTTATGAAGCTTTCTTT
CDR3 protein: CASSLSAGVYEAFF

clone size: .
D gene: TRBD2
J gene: TRBJ2-1
V gene: TRBV19
CDR3 DNA: TGTGCCAGTAGCCGTCTAGCGGGAGCGACATACAATGAGCAGTTCTTC
CDR3 protein: CASSRLAGATYNEQFF

clone size: .
D gene: TRBD1
J gene: TRBJ1-1
V gene: TRBV13
CDR3 DNA: TGTGCCAGCAGCTCGGAACAGGGGGTGGACACTGAAGCTTTCTTT
CDR3 protein: CASSSEQGVDTEAFF

clone size: .
D gene: .
J gene: TRBJ2-2
V gene: TRBV13
CDR3 DNA: TGTGCCAGCAGTCCTCCCCTCCTTCATAGCACCGGGGAGCTGTTTTTT
CDR3 protein: CASSPPLLHSTGELFF

clone size: .
D gene: TRBD2
J gene: TRBJ2-5
V gene: TRBV7-6
CDR3 DNA: TGTGCCAGCGGGAGGGTAAGTCAAGAGACCCAGTACTTC
CDR3 protein: CASGRVSQETQYF

clone size: .
D gene: TRBD2
J gene: TRBJ2-1
V gene: TRBV11-3
CDR3 DNA: TGTGCCAGCAGCTTACTAGCGGGAGAAGGGGGGTTCTTC
CDR3 protein: CASSLLAGEGGFF

clone size: once
D gene: .
J gene: TRBJ1-2
V gene: TRBV10-3
CDR3 DNA: TGTGCCATTAGAGATTCCCCCTATGGCTACACCTTC
CDR3 protein: CAIRDSPYGYTF

clone size: .
D gene: TRBD1
J gene: TRBJ2-5
V gene: TRBV27
CDR3 DNA: TGTGCCAGCAGTTGGGGGGGACAGGGGGTCCGGGAGACCCAGTACTTC
CDR3 protein: CASSWGGQGVRETQYF

clone size: .
D gene: .
J gene: TRBJ2-7
V gene: TRBV6-5
CDR3 DNA: TGTGCCAGCAGTCCCCGACAGGGAGGTGGCGAGCAGTACTTC
CDR3 protein: CASSPRQGGGEQYF

clone size: .
D gene: TRBD2
J gene: TRBJ2-1
V gene: TRBV20-1
CDR3 DNA: TGCAGTGGTACGGGTCCGGGACTAGGGGTCTTC
CDR3 protein: CSGTGPGLGVF

clone size: .
D gene: .
J gene: TRBJ1-5
V gene: TRBV6-5
CDR3 DNA: TGTGCCAGCAGTCTAACAGGGAACGCCAATCAGCCCCAGCATTTT
CDR3 protein: CASSLTGNANQPQHF

clone size: .
D gene: TRBD1
J gene: TRBJ2-3
V gene: TRBV7-9
CDR3 DNA: TGTGCCAGCAGCCACGGACAGGGCCTAGATATGTATGCAGATACGCAGTATTTT
CDR3 protein: CASSHGQGLDMYADTQYF

clone size: .
D gene: TRBD2
J gene: TRBJ2-7
V gene: TRBV11-2
CDR3 DNA: TGTGCCAGCAGCTTAGGGGCTAGCGGTGGCTACGAGCAGTACTTC
CDR3 protein: CASSLGASGGYEQYF

clone size: .
D gene: .
J gene: TRBJ1-4
V gene: TRBV29-1
CDR3 DNA: TGCAGCGCTGGGAGCTCCCAGGCGCTTAATGAAAAACTGTTTTTT
CDR3 protein: CSAGSSQALNEKLFF

clone size: .
D gene: .
J gene: TRBJ2-3
V gene: TRBV19
CDR3 DNA: TGTGCCAGTAGTATAGGGACCGGGAGTGGGGCAGATACGCAGTATTTT
CDR3 protein: CASSIGTGSGADTQYF

clone size: .
D gene: .
J gene: TRBJ2-5
V gene: TRBV6-6
CDR3 DNA: TGTGCCAGCAGTGCGGGACGAGGCGAGACCCAGTACTTC
CDR3 protein: CASSAGRGETQYF

clone size: .
D gene: TRBD1
J gene: TRBJ2-5
V gene: TRBV19
CDR3 DNA: TGTGCCAGTAGTCTTGACAGGGTGGAAGGGACCCAGTACTTC
CDR3 protein: CASSLDRVEGTQYF

clone size: .
D gene: TRBD1
J gene: TRBJ2-7
V gene: TRBV24-1
CDR3 DNA: TGTGCCACCAGTGATTTGAGTGTCGGGACAGGGAAATACGAGCAGTACTTC
CDR3 protein: CATSDLSVGTGKYEQYF